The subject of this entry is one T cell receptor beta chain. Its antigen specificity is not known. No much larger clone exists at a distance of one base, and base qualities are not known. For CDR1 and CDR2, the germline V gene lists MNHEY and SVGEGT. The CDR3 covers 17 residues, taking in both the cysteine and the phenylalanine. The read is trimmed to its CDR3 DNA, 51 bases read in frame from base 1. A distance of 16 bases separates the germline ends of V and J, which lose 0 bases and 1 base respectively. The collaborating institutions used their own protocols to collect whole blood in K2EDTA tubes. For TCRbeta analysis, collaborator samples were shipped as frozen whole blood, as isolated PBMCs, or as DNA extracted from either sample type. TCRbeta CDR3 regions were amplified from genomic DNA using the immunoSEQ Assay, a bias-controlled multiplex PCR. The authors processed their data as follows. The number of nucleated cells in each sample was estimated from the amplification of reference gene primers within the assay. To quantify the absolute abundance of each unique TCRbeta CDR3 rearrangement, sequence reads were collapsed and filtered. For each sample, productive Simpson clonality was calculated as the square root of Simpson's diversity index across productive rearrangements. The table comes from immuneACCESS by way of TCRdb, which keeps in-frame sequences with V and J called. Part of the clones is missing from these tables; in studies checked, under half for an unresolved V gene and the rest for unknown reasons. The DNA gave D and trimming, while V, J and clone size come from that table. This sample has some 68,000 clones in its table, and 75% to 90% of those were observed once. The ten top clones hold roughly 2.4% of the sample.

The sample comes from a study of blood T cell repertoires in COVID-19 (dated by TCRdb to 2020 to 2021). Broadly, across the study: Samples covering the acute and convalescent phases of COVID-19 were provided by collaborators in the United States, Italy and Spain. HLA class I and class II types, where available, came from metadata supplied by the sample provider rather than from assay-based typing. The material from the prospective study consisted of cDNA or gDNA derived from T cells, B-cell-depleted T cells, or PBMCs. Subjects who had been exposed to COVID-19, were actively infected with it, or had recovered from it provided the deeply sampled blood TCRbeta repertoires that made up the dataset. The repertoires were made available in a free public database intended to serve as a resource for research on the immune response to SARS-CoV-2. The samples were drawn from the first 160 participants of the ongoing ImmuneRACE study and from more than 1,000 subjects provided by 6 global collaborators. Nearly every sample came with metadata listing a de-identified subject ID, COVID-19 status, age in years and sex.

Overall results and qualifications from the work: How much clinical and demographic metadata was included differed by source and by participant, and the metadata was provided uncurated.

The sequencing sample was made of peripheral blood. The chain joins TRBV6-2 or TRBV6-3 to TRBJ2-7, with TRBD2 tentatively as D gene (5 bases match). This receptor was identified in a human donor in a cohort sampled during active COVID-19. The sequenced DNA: TGTGCCAGCAGTTACTCCTTTACGAGGGAGTCGTCCTACGAGCAGTACTTC. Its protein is CASSYSFTRESSYEQYF.